This TCR beta chain was identified in a study of T-cell reconstitution after alpha-beta-depleted transplantation in children. Molecular barcoding with unique molecular identifiers was used for the TCRbeta library. MiXCR, applied by TCRdb to the PCR reads, yields one record per CDR3 protein. The sample records hundreds of thousands of distinct CDR3 sequences, approximately 16% being singletons. Per germline, CDR1 MNHEY and CDR2 SVGAGI. Trimming took 0 bases from V and 0 from J; bases not matched to a gene: 5. This CDR3 comprises 17 residues. In its sample, this clonotype was seen a few times. V usage is TRBV6-5 and J usage is TRBJ2-5; TRBD2 agrees at 9 bases. The sequenced sample was PBMCs from the stem cell graft donor, obtained from the stem cell graft. This sequence was found in a human donor who donated a stem cell graft to a child with acute myeloid leukemia. The CDR3 region is CASSYSAGGRDQETQYF. The CDR3 DNA follows: TGTGCCAGCAGTTACTCAGCGGGGGGCCGGGACCAAGAGACCCAGTACTTC.